These 17 T cell receptor beta chains were all obtained from the same sample, sequenced in a study of shared clonotypes between healthy human individuals (dated by TCRdb to the early 2020s). CD8 naive samples consisted of CD45RO-negative cells that were positively selected for CCR7, yielding a CD45RA+CCR7+ population without TemRA cells. The protocol used for the library was the immunoSEQ multiplex PCR assay. This immuneACCESS table, as held by TCRdb, lists in-frame sequences with V and J called but not all clones. Of the missing ones, under half trace to an unresolved V gene in checked studies; the others have no known cause. Recorded for this sample are about 2 million clones; 85% to 95% of them occurred a single time. The ten largest account for roughly 1% of the sample. Specimen: naive CD8+ T cells sorted from blood. The sample's cell subset or site, from its label and the paper: CD45RA+CCR7+. Receptors originate from a man aged 18-30 years in good health.

J is TRBJ1-2 and V is TRBV9, with 9 positions matching TRBD1. V shed 3 bases and J 2 bases; nucleotides not matched to a gene: 5. The germline gives CDR1 SGDLS, CDR2 YYNGEE. The length of the CDR3 is 15 residues. The CDR3 region is CASSEGQGSNYGYTF. CDR3 nucleotides: TGTGCCAGCAGCGAGGGACAGGGCTCCAACTATGGCTACACCTTC.

For this clone: Different DNA sequences within this sample yield the same CDR3. The genes are TRBV7-6 and TRBJ1-2; TRBD1 agrees at 10 bases. The CDR3 is 13 amino acids. V shed 4 bases and J 6 bases; nucleotides not matched to a gene: 2. Looked up from germline, CDR1 is SGHVS and CDR2 is FNYEAQ. CDR3 in amino acids: CASSSGQGDGYTF. The CDR3 coding sequence is TGTGCCAGCAGCTCCGGACAGGGGGATGGCTACACCTTC.

The chain links TRBV5-8 to TRBJ2-5; no definite D call. The V gene lost 0 bases and the J gene lost 5 bases, with 11 bases spanning the gap. Germline V gene lookup returns CDR1 SGHTS and CDR2 YDEGEE. This CDR3 region has 14 residues. The CDR3 region is CASSLGVSLETQYF. The CDR3 region has the DNA TGTGCCAGCAGCTTGGGGGTTTCTCTGGAGACCCAGTACTTC. Based on the CDR3 plus reference TRBV5-8 and TRBJ2-5, the full variable domain is EAGVTQSPTHLIKTRGQQATLRCSPISGHTSVYWYQQALGLGLQFLLWYDEGEERNRGNFPPRFSGRQFPNYSSELNVNALELEDSALYLCASSLGVSLETQYFGPGTRLLVL.

CDR3 nucleotides: TGTGCCAGCAGCCGTGGACGGATCTATGGCTACACCTTC. Translated, it gives CASSRGRIYGYTF. The chain has TRBV14 and TRBJ1-2, with D unresolved. The V gene's germline CDR1 is SGHDN and CDR2 FVKESK. The length of the CDR3 is 13 residues. Trimming pared 4 bases from V and 4 bases from J, leaving 10 bases between. The full variable domain, completed using reference TRBV14 and TRBJ1-2, is EAGVTQFPSHSVIEKGQTVTLRCDPISGHDNLYWYRRVMGKEIKFLLHFVKESKQDESGMPNNRFLAERTGGTYSTLKVQPAELEDSGVYFCASSRGRIYGYTFGSGTRLTVV.

CDR3 amino acids: CASTEVGQYYEQYF. DNA for the CDR3: TGTGCCAGCACCGAGGTGGGACAGTACTACGAGCAGTACTTC. J is TRBJ2-7 and V is TRBV6-5; TRBD1 matches at 7 bases. The CDR3 is made up of 14 amino acids. The V gene end was trimmed by 7 bases and the J gene end by 3 bases; junction bases not matched to a gene: 9. CDR1 and CDR2 from the germline V gene are MNHEY and SVGAGI.

V usage is TRBV27 and J usage is TRBJ2-2; D unresolved. V lost 5 bases and J lost 8, with 9 bases in between. The CDR3 covers 12 residues. Germline values: CDR1 MNHEY, CDR2 SMNVEV (reference sequence). The CDR3 sequence is CASSQIVGELFF. The DNA for the CDR3 is TGTGCCAGCAGTCAGATTGTGGGGGAGCTGTTTTTT.

The rearrangement joins TRBV5-1 to TRBJ1-2, with D possibly being TRBD1 (5 bases). The CDR3 length is 14 residues. Germline V gene lookup returns CDR1 SGHRS and CDR2 YFSETQ. V dropped 3 bases and J dropped 7 bases, with 16 bases sitting between them. CDR3 residues: CASSSPGTAFGYTF. DNA for the CDR3: TGCGCCAGCAGCTCGCCAGGGACTGCCTTTGGCTACACCTTC.

The chain links TRBV4-1 to TRBJ2-7, with D tentatively TRBD1 (5 bases). V was cut by 0 bases and J by 0 bases, with 15 bases left in between. Germline CDR1 is MGHRA and CDR2 is YSYEKL. The CDR3 length is 17 residues. The CDR3 region has the DNA TGCGCCAGCAGCCAAGAGTTCCAGGGTTGGAGCTCCTACGAGCAGTACTTC. It codes for CASSQEFQGWSSYEQYF.

Worth noting for this clone: Other nucleotide sequences in the sample specify the same CDR3. The chain links TRBV9 to TRBJ2-3, with a tentative D call TRBD1 (5 bases). The CDR3 contains 13 residues. CDR1 and CDR2 (germline): SGDLS, YYNGEE. The ends were cut back, 2 bases at V and 3 bases at J, with 7 bases in the middle. CDR3 DNA sequence: TGTGCCAGCAGCGTCCAGGGAACAGATACGCAGTATTTT. Translating gives CASSVQGTDTQYF.

Details on this clone: Other DNA sequences within the sample encode an identical CDR3. The chain uses TRBV4-1 and TRBJ1-2; D gene ambiguous. There are 15 residues in the CDR3. The germline V gene has CDR1 MGHRA and CDR2 YSYEKL. The V and J ends lost 1 base and 4 bases respectively, with 13 bases between them. The CDR3 DNA reads as TGCGCCAGCAGCCAAGGAGGAGGGAGTGGCTATGGCTACACCTTC. Its protein is CASSQGGGSGYGYTF.

The J gene is TRBJ2-7, the V gene TRBV5-1, with 8 nucleotides matching TRBD2. From germline, CDR1 is SGHRS and CDR2 YFSETQ. This CDR3 spans 15 amino acids. V trimming: 2 bases; J trimming: 3 bases; junction bases outside the gene matches: 7. DNA for the CDR3: TGCGCCAGCAGCTTCGGGAGCGGGAGTCTCTACGAGCAGTACTTC. This codes for CASSFGSGSLYEQYF.

The chain uses TRBV6-5 and TRBJ2-5; TRBD1 matches at 9 bases. V trimming: 6 bases; J trimming: 1 base; junction bases outside the gene matches: 3. Per the germline V gene, CDR1 is MNHEY and CDR2 is SVGAGI. There are 14 residues in the CDR3. The CDR3 nucleotides are TGTGCCAGCAGCTCACAGGGGGCCCAAGAGACCCAGTACTTC. Amino acid sequence: CASSSQGAQETQYF.

A single count supports this clone. CDR3 loop: CASSSSSGSFSYEQYF. Here the CDR3 DNA reads TGTGCCAGCAGTTCCTCCAGCGGGAGCTTTTCGTACGAGCAGTACTTC. The chain carries TRBV27 and TRBJ2-7, with 8 bases matching TRBD2. The CDR3 is 16 amino acids. The J segment lost 4 bases and the V segment lost 4 bases, leaving 12 bases of the junction unmatched. CDR1 and CDR2 from the germline V gene are MNHEY and SMNVEV (reference sequence).

The J gene is TRBJ2-7, the V gene TRBV7-9; D could derive from TRBD1 or TRBD2 (6 bases each). The CDR3 consists of 18 residues. V was clipped by 5 bases and J by 2 bases, with 25 bases between them. Germline loops: CDR1 SEHNR, CDR2 FQNEAQ (reference sequence). In nucleotides, the CDR3 is TGTGCCAGCAGCCCGGACATTCCGGGGGCGCGAACCCCCTACGAGCAGTACTTC. Protein: CASSPDIPGARTPYEQYF.

Concerning this clone: Other nucleotide sequences in the sample specify the same CDR3. V is TRBV10-2 and J is TRBJ2-7; D gene unclear. This CDR3 spans 11 amino acids. The V gene lost 4 bases and the J gene lost 4 bases, with 5 bases spanning the gap. CDR1 is WSHSY, CDR2 SAAADI, per germline. In DNA, the CDR3 is TGCGCCAGCAGTGCTAGTTACGAGCAGTACTTC. It encodes CASSASYEQYF.

The chain joins TRBV7-2 to TRBJ1-2; 7 bases agree with TRBD1. Trimming cost V 1 base and J 2 bases; bases outside gene matches: 4. CDR3 size: 15 residues. The V gene's germline CDR1 is SGHTA and CDR2 FQGNSA. This CDR3 reads CASSLEGQTNYGYTF. CDR3 in DNA: TGTGCCAGCAGCTTAGAGGGACAGACCAACTATGGCTACACCTTC.

This clone showed up just once. The CDR3 sequence: CASSLVPEASYNEQFF. CDR3 sequence (DNA): TGTGCCAGCAGCTTAGTCCCCGAAGCGTCCTACAATGAGCAGTTCTTC. V is TRBV7-2 and J is TRBJ2-1; no clear D. The CDR3 spans 16 residues. The V gene's germline CDR1 is SGHTA and CDR2 FQGNSA. The V and J ends lost 1 base and 1 base respectively, with 11 bases between them.